Described below is a single T cell receptor beta chain sequence and its context. Its antigen is currently unknown. The data are from a study of T cells in localized non-small cell lung cancer. Points from the study as a whole: Uninvolved neighboring lung showed the greatest T cell clonality, exceeding tumor.

Assay used: immunoSEQ multiplex PCR; TCRdb lists only in-frame clones, some missing. The sample lists about 72,000 clones, approximately 84% occurring once. With 6 bases removed from V and 5 bases from J, the gap between germline ends came to 11 bases. Germline values: CDR1 SNHLY, CDR2 FYNNEI. The CDR3 extends over 12 amino acids. The sequence came from a female donor aged 60 or older with stage I lung adenocarcinoma. The chain joins TRBV2 to TRBJ2-7; D gene ambiguous. This specimen was peripheral blood, taken before any cancer treatment. CDR3 sequence (DNA): TGTGCCAGCAGGGTCGCAGGAGACGAGCAGTACTTC. Amino acids: CASRVAGDEQYF.